Each of the 4 T cell receptor beta chains below was sequenced from the same sample in a study of T cell clonotyping in hematopoietic cell transplantation. Assay: immunoSEQ multiplex PCR; the TCRdb copy retains only in-frame clones and omits some. Of 20,000 or so clones in the sample, roughly three quarters were seen once. Input material: peripheral blood mononuclear cells. These receptors were taken from a man aged 55 to 70 in good health. Some clones in this sample may be carry-over from other donors' samples.

The V and J genes are TRBV6-6 and TRBJ2-7, with TRBD2 matching over 13 bases. The CDR3 is 13 residues long. CDR1 MNHNY and CDR2 SVGAGI come from the germline V gene (reference sequence). The CDR3 DNA is TGTGCTTCGTGGACTAGCGGGAGCTACGAGCAGTACTTC. Protein: CASWTSGSYEQYF.

The chain carries TRBV30 and TRBJ1-1; a possible D gene is TRBD1 (5 bases). V lost 7 bases and J lost 4, with 13 bases in between. The CDR3 is 12 residues long. From germline, CDR1 is GTSNPN and CDR2 SVGIG (reference sequence). The CDR3 reads CASKRGPTEAFF. CDR3 sequence (DNA): TGTGCCTCAAAGCGGGGACCCACTGAAGCTTTCTTT.

The rearrangement uses TRBV2 and TRBJ2-7; perhaps TRBD1 as D (5 bases). V dropped 3 bases and J dropped 7 bases, with 10 bases sitting between them. This CDR3 is built from 12 residues. CDR1 and CDR2 (germline): SNHLY, FYNNEI. CDR3 nucleotides: TGTGCCAGCAGTGACAGGGTAGGGGAGCAGTACTTC. This gives the protein CASSDRVGEQYF.

This sequence joins TRBV6-5 and TRBJ1-2, with 12 bases lining up with TRBD1. Germline CDR1 MNHEY, CDR2 SVGAGI. This CDR3 comprises 16 residues. The junction had 8 bases not matched to a gene; V was cut back by 2 bases and J by 7 bases. The CDR3 DNA follows: TGTGCCAGCAGTTACACAGGGACAGGGGGCGCAGGTGGCTACACCTTC. This gives the protein CASSYTGTGGAGGYTF.